The T cell receptor beta chain described here comes from a study of T cells in Graves' hyperthyroidism and ophthalmopathy (dated by TCRdb to between 2018 and 2021). The study in broad terms: Peripheral blood samples were taken at the time of initial diagnosis, prior to any treatment. In addition, the study compared T-cell repertoires in thyroid tissue and in blood from six Graves' hyperthyroidism patients. The approximately 97 discovery patients were randomly divided into training and test sets at a 7:3 ratio. Once sampling was done, hyperthyroidism patients were given methimazole at a starting dose of 30 mg daily, whereas ophthalmopathy patients were given high-dose intravenous methylprednisolone. The paper reports TCR Vbeta CDR3 sequencing of approximately 130 peripheral blood samples: fewer than 50 ophthalmopathy, roughly 74 hyperthyroidism and approximately 17 progressor patients. Prospective prediction of ophthalmopathy was tested in an independent validation cohort of about 19 hyperthyroidism patients and around 16 patients who later progressed to ophthalmopathy. To identify distinguishing TCR V-J signatures, a discovery cohort of around 100 patients was used, comprising roughly 45 with Graves' ophthalmopathy and under 60 with stable Graves' hyperthyroidism.

Here is what the overall study found, with its caveats: Ophthalmopathy was separated from stable hyperthyroidism by a 13 V-J signature model, with around 88% sensitivity and 81% to 83% specificity obtained in cross-validation and 80%/75% obtained in testing. Most expanded thyroid clonotypes (frequency above 0.001) were also detected in blood, suggesting blood repertoires may reflect thyroid immune responses. Sample size was not statistically predetermined, and investigators were not blinded to group allocation. In validation, the model predicted progression to ophthalmopathy a median of about 6.5 months before onset, with approximately 71% sensitivity and 72.22% specificity.

Stable Graves' hyperthyroidism was defined as the absence of progression to ophthalmopathy over 18 months of follow-up. The hyperthyroidism patients were between 18 and 65 years old and newly diagnosed, with a disease duration of less than 2 months. Patients with uncontrolled infections, other autoimmune diseases, pregnancy or lactation were excluded. Diagnoses were established on the basis of clinical symptoms, serum thyroxine and TRAb, thyroid ultrasound, and orbital computed tomography. Ficoll-Paque density gradient centrifugation was used to isolate PBMCs from approximately 11 ml of fresh peripheral blood. Total RNA was extracted using Trizol reagent, and RNA quality was assessed on an Agilent 2100 Bioanalyzer. Of note for this clonotype: The antigen it binds to is not known. Per-base quality was not reported, and no clone a single base away is much larger than it.

Amplification of TCR beta CDR3 regions was carried out from RNA transcripts. The first round of RT-PCR for the TCR CDR3 was performed with the HTBI primer set and the Qiagen OneStep RT-PCR kit. A second multiplex PCR round built the libraries, followed by size selection and purification. The libraries were sequenced on an Illumina HiSeq2000 using paired-end 100 bp reads. For the original study's pipeline: SOAPnuke was used to process the raw data, removing reads that contained adapters or uncalled bases, had a mean Phred below 15, or lacked an exact match to the constant primer or identifier. COPE v1.2.5 was used to merge high-quality paired reads, and clonotypes were defined as unique nucleotide sequences. MiTCR v1.1 was used to align the clonotypes against IMGT TRBV, TRBD and TRBJ reference segments. Analysis was restricted to V-J combinations with a frequency above 0.0001, which covered just over 98% of repertoires. A TCS score was defined as the ratio between F50 (clonal expansion) and ExV (chaos), using BLOSUM62-based TCRdist between CDR3 peptides within each V-J. Welch's t-statistics and random forest reduced fewer than 550 V-J features to about 12, which were used in a naive Bayes classifier (R e1071). TCRdb reprocessed the public reads (quality trimming at Q25 with fastp, clone calling with MiXCR) and kept in-frame beta chains. Each CDR3 protein gets just one entry, which takes the most common genes and DNA from the rows behind it. The V and J calls come from TCRdb's annotation, not from the publication. Present in this sample are some 770,000 distinct CDR3 sequences, around 17% of which were seen just once. Of the sample, under 9.5% is held by the ten largest clones.

V and J are truncated by 5 bases and 0 bases respectively, leaving an intervening sequence of 10 bases. According to the germline V gene, CDR1 reads SQVTM and CDR2 reads ANQGSEA. From cysteine to phenylalanine, the CDR3 is 13 amino acids long. Just CDR3 DNA is preserved here, 39 bases in frame from base 1. This clonotype was sampled from a young man with Graves' hyperthyroidism. This chain joins TRBV29-1 to TRBJ1-2, with no reliable assignment of the D segment. The source material was blood. The DNA is as follows: TGCAGCGTTATGACACCCGCTAACTATGGCTACACCTTC. Translated, this gives CSVMTPANYGYTF.